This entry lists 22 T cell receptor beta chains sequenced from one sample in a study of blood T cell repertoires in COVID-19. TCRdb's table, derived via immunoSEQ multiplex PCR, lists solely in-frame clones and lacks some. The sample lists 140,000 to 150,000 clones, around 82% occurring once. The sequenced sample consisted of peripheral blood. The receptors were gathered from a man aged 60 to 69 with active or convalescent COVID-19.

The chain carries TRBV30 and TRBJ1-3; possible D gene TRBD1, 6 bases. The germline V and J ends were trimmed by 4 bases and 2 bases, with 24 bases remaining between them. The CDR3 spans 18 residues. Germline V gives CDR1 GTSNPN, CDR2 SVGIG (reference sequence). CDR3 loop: CAWISGTRGGFPGNTIYF. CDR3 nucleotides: TGTGCCTGGATCTCCGGGACCAGGGGCGGTTTTCCTGGAAACACCATATATTTT.

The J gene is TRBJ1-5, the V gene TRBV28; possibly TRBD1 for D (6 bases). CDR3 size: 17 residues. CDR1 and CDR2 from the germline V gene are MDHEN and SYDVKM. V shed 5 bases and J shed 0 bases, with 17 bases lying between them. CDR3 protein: CASSTVEGDGSNQPQHF. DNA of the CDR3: TGTGCCAGCAGTACAGTAGAGGGGGATGGTAGCAATCAGCCCCAGCATTTT.

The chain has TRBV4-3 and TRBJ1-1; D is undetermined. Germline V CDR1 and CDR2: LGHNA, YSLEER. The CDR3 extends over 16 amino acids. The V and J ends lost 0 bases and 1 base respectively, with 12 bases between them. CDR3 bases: TGCGCCAGCAGCCAAGATCCCCAGGTGGGGAACACTGAAGCTTTCTTT. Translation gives CASSQDPQVGNTEAFF.

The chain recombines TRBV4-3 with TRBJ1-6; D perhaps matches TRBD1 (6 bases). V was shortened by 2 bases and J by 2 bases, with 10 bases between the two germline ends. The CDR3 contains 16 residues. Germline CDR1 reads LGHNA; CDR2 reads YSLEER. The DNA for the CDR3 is TGCGCCAGCAGCCAAAAAGGGGGAGCCTATAATTCACCCCTCCACTTT. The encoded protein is CASSQKGGAYNSPLHF.

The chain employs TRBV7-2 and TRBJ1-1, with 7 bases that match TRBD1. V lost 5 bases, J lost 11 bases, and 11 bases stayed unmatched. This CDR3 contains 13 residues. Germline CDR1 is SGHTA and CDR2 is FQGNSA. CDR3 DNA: TGTGCCAGCAGCCAACGAAGGACAGGTTGGGCTTTCTTT. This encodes CASSQRRTGWAFF.

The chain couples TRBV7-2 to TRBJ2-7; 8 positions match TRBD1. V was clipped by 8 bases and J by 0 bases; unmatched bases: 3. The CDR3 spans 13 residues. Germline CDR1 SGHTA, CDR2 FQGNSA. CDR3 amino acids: CASGQGASYEQYF. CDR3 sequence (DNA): TGTGCCAGCGGTCAGGGGGCCTCCTACGAGCAGTACTTC. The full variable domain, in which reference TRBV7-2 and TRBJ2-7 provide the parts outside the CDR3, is GAGVSQSPSNKVTEKGKDVELRCDPISGHTALYWYRQSLGQGLEFLIYFQGNSAPDKSGLPSDRFSAERTGGSVSTLTIQRTQQEDSAVYLCASGQGASYEQYFGPGTRLTVT.

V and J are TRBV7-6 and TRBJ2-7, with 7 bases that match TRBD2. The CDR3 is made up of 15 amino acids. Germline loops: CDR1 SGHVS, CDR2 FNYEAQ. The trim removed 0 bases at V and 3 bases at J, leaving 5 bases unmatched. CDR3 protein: CASSLALADFYEQYF. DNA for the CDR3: TGTGCCAGCAGCTTAGCTCTAGCGGACTTCTACGAGCAGTACTTC. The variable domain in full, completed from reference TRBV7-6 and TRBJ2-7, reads GAGVSQSPRYKVTKRGQDVALRCDPISGHVSLYWYRQALGQGPEFLTYFNYEAQQDKSGLPNDRFSAERPEGSISTLTIQRTEQRDSAMYRCASSLALADFYEQYFGPGTRLTVT.

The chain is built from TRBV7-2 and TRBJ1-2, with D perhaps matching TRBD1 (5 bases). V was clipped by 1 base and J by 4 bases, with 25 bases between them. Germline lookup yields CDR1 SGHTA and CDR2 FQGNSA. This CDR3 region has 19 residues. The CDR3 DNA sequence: TGTGCCAGCAGCTTAGGCCTATCCCCCGGAATAGGGGCAAGCTATGGCTACACCTTC. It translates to CASSLGLSPGIGASYGYTF. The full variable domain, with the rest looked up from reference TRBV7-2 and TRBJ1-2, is GAGVSQSPSNKVTEKGKDVELRCDPISGHTALYWYRQSLGQGLEFLIYFQGNSAPDKSGLPSDRFSAERTGGSVSTLTIQRTQQEDSAVYLCASSLGLSPGIGASYGYTFGSGTRLTVV.

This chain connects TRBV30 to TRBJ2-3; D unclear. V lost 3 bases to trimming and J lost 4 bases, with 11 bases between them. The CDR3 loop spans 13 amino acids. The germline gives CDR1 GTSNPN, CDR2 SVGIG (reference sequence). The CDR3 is CAWSPSSADTQYF. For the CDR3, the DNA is TGTGCCTGGAGCCCTTCGAGCGCAGATACGCAGTATTTT. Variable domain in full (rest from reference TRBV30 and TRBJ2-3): SQTIHQWPATLVQPVGSPLSLECTVEGTSNPNLYWYRQAAGRGLQLLFYSVGIGQISSEVPQNLSASRPQDRQFILSSKKLLLSDSGFYLCAWSPSSADTQYFGPGTRLTVL.

This CDR3 is CASALTGARFPTEAFF. CDR3 DNA: TGTGCCAGTGCCTTAACAGGGGCCCGGTTTCCCACTGAAGCTTTCTTT. The gene calls are TRBV19 and TRBJ1-1; 7 nucleotides agree with TRBD1. CDR1 and CDR2 (germline): LNHDA, SQIVND (reference sequence). CDR3 length equals 16 residues. V lost 8 bases, J lost 4 bases, and 16 bases stayed unmatched.

Here the CDR3 DNA reads TGTGCCACCAGTGATGGAAACAGGGGACGGTCCGGCTACGAGCAGTACTTC. Translation gives CATSDGNRGRSGYEQYF. V is TRBV24-1 and J is TRBJ2-7, with 7 bases fitting TRBD1. There are 17 residues in the CDR3. V dropped 3 bases and J dropped 3; count of bases not matched to a gene: 13. CDR1 and CDR2 from the germline V gene are KGHDR and SFDVKD.

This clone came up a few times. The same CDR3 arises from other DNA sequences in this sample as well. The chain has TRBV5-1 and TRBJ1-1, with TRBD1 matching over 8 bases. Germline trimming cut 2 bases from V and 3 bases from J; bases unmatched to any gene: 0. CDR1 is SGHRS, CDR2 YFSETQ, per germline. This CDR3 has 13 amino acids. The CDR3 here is CASSLQGDTEAFF. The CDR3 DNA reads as TGCGCCAGCAGCTTACAGGGGGACACTGAAGCTTTCTTT.

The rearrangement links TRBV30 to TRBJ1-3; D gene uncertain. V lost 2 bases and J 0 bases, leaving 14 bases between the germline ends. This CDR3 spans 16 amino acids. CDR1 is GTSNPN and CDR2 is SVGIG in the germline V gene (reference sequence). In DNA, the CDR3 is TGTGCCTGGAGTCCCCGCCAAGGGAGCTCTGGAAACACCATATATTTT. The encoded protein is CAWSPRQGSSGNTIYF.

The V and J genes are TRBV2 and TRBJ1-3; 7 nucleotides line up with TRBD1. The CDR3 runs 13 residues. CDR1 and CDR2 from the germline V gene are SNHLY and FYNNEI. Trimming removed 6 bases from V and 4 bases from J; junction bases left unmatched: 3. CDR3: CASRTGQGNTIYF. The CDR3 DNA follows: TGTGCCAGCAGAACGGGACAGGGAAACACCATATATTTT.

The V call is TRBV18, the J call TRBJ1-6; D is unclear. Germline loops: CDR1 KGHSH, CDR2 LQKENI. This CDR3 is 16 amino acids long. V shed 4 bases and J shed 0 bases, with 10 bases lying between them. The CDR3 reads CASSLSPSSYNSPLHF. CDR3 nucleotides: TGTGCCAGCTCACTCAGCCCTAGCTCCTATAATTCACCCCTCCACTTT.

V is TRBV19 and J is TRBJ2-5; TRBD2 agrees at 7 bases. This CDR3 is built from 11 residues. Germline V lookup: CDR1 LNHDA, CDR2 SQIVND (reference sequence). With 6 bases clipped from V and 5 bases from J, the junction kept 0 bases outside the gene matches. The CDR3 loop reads CASRRGETQYF. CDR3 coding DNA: TGTGCCAGTAGGCGGGGGGAGACCCAGTACTTC.

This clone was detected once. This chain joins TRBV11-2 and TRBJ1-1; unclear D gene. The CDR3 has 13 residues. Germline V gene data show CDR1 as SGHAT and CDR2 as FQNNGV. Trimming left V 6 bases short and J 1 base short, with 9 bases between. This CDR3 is CASSLEANTEAFF. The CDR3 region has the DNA TGTGCCAGCAGTCTGGAGGCGAACACTGAAGCTTTCTTT.

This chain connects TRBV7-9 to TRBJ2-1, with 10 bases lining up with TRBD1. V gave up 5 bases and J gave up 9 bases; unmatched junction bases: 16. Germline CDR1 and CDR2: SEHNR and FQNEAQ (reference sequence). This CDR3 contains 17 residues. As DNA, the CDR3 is TGTGCCAGCAGCCCGAGAGGCTTTGGACAGGGGGATCCTGAGCAGTTCTTC. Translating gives CASSPRGFGQGDPEQFF.

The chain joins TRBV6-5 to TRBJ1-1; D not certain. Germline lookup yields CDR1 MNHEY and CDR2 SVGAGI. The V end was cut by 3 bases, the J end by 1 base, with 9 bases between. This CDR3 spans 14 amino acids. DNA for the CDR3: TGTGCCAGCAGTTATTTCTACGGGAACACTGAAGCTTTCTTT. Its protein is CASSYFYGNTEAFF.

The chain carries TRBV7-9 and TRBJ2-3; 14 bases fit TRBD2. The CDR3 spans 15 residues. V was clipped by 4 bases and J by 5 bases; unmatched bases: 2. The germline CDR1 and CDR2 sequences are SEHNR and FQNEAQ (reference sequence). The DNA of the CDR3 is TGTGCCAGCAGCTCCGGGACTAGCGGGAGAGATACGCAGTATTTT. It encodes CASSSGTSGRDTQYF.

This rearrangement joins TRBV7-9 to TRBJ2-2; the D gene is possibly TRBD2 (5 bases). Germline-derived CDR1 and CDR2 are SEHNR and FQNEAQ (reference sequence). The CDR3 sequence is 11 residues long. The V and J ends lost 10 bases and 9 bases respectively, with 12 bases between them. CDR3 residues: CATSGVRELFF. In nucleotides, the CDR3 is TGTGCCACGAGCGGTGTGAGGGAGCTGTTTTTT.

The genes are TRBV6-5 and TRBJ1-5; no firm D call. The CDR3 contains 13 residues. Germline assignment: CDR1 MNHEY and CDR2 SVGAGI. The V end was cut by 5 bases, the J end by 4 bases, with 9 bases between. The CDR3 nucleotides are TGTGCCAGCAGTATGGCCCATAATCAGCCCCAGCATTTT. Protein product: CASSMAHNQPQHF.